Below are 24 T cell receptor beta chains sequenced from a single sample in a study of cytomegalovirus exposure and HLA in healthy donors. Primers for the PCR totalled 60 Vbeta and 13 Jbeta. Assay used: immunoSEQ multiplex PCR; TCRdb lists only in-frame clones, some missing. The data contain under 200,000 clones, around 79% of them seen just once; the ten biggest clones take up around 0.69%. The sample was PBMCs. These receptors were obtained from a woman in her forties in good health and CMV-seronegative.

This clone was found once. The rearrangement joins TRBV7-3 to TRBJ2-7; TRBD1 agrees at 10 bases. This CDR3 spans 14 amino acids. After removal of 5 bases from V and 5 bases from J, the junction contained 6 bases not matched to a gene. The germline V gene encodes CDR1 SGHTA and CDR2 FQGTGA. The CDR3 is CASSPTGGVDEQYF. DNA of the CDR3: TGTGCCAGCAGCCCGACAGGGGGCGTCGACGAGCAGTACTTC.

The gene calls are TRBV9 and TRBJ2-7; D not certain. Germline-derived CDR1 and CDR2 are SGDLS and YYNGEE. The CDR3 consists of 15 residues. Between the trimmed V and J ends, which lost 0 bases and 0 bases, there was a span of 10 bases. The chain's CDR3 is CASSVEGGSSYEQYF. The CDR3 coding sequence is TGTGCCAGCAGCGTAGAAGGCGGAAGCTCCTACGAGCAGTACTTC.

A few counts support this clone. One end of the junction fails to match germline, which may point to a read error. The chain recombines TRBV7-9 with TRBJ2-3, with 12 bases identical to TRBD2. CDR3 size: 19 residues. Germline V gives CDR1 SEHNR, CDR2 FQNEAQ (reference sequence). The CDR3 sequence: CSSSLAGWTSGAFTDTQYF. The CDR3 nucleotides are TGTTCCAGCAGCTTAGCCGGATGGACTAGCGGGGCGTTCACAGATACGCAGTATTTT.

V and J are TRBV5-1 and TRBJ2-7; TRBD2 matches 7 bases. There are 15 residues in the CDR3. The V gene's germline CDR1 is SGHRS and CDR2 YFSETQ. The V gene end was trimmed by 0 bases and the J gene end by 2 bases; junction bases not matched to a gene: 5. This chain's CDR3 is CASSLVPSGTYEQYF. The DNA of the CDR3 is TGCGCCAGCAGCTTGGTGCCTAGCGGTACCTACGAGCAGTACTTC. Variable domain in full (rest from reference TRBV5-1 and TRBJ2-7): KAGVTQTPRYLIKTRGQQVTLSCSPISGHRSVSWYQQTPGQGLQFLFEYFSETQRNKGNFPGRFSGRQFSNSRSEMNVSTLELGDSALYLCASSLVPSGTYEQYFGPGTRLTVT.

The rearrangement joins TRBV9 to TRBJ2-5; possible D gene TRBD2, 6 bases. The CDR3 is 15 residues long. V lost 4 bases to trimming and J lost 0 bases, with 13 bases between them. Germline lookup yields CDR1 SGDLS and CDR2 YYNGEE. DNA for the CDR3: TGTGCCAGCAGCTTCCACGGGGGAGACCAAGAGACCCAGTACTTC. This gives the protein CASSFHGGDQETQYF. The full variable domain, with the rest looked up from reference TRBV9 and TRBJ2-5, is DSGVTQTPKHLITATGQRVTLRCSPRSGDLSVYWYQQSLDQGLQFLIQYYNGEERAKGNILERFSAQQFPDLHSELNLSSLELGDSALYFCASSFHGGDQETQYFGPGTRLLVL.

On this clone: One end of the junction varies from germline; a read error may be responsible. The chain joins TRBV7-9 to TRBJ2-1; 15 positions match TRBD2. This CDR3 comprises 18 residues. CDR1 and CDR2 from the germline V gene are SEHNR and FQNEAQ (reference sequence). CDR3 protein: CSSSLAGTSGRSYNEQFF. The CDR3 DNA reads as TGTTCCAGCAGCTTAGCCGGGACTAGCGGGAGGTCCTACAATGAGCAGTTCTTC.

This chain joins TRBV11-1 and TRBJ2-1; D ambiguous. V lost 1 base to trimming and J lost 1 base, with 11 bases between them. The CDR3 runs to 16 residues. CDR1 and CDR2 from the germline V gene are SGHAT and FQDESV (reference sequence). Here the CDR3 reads CASSLDTGPSYNEQFF. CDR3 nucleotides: TGTGCCAGCAGCTTAGACACTGGGCCTTCCTACAATGAGCAGTTCTTC.

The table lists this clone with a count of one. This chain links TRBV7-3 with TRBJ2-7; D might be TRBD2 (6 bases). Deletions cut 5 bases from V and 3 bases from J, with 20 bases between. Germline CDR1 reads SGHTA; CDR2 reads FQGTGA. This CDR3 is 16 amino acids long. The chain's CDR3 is CASSPDSAGTLYEQYF. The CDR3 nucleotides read TGTGCCAGCAGCCCTGATTCGGCGGGAACTCTCTACGAGCAGTACTTC.

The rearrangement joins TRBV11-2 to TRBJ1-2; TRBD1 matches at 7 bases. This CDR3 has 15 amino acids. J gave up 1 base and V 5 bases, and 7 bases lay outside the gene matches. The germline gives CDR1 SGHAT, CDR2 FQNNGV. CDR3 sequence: CASSQGEKSNYGYTF. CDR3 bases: TGTGCCAGCAGCCAGGGGGAGAAGAGTAACTATGGCTACACCTTC. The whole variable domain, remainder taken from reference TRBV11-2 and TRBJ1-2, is EAGVAQSPRYKIIEKRQSVAFWCNPISGHATLYWYQQILGQGPKLLIQFQNNGVVDDSQLPKDRFSAERLKGVDSTLKIQPAKLEDSAVYLCASSQGEKSNYGYTFGSGTRLTVV.

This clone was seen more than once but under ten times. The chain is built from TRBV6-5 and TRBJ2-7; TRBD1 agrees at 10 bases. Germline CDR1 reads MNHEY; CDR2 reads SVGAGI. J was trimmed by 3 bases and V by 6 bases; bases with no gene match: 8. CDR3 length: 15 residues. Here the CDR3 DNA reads TGTGCCAGCAGCTACACCGGGACAGGGGACTACGAGCAGTACTTC. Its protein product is CASSYTGTGDYEQYF.

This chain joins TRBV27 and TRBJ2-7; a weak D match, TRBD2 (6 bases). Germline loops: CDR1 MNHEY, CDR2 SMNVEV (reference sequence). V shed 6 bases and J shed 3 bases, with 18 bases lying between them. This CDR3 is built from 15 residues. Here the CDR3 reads CASRAGGAYRYEQYF. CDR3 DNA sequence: TGTGCCAGCAGGGCCGGAGGGGCCTATCGCTACGAGCAGTACTTC.

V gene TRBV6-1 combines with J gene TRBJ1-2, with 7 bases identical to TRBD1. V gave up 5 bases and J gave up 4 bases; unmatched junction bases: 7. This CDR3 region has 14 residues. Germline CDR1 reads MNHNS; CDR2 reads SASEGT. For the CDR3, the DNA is TGTGCCAGCAGTAATACAGGGGATGGCTATGGCTACACCTTC. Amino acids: CASSNTGDGYGYTF.

CDR3 loop: CASSAETGILYEQYF. The CDR3 DNA sequence: TGTGCCAGCAGTGCAGAGACAGGGATTCTCTACGAGCAGTACTTC. This sequence joins TRBV6-1 and TRBJ2-7; 7 nucleotides line up with TRBD1. Germline-derived CDR1 and CDR2 are MNHNS and SASEGT. This CDR3 is built from 15 residues. V trimming: 4 bases; J trimming: 3 bases; junction bases outside the gene matches: 9.

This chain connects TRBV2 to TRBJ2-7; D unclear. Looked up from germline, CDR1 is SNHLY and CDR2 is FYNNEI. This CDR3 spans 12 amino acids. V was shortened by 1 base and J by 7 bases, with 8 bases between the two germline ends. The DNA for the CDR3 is TGTGCCAGCAGTGAAGAGTGGGCGGAGCAGTACTTC. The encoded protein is CASSEEWAEQYF.

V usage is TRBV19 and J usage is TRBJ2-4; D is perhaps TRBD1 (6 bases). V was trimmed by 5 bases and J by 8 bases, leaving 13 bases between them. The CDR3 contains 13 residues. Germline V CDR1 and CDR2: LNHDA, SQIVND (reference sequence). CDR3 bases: TGTGCCAGTAGTGACGGACCAGGGGACATTCAGTACTTC. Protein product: CASSDGPGDIQYF.

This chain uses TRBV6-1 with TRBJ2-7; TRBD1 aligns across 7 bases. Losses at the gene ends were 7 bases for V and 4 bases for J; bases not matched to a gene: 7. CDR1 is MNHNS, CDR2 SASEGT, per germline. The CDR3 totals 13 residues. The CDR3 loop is CASNAGTAYEQYF. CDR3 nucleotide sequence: TGTGCCAGCAACGCAGGGACAGCTTACGAGCAGTACTTC.

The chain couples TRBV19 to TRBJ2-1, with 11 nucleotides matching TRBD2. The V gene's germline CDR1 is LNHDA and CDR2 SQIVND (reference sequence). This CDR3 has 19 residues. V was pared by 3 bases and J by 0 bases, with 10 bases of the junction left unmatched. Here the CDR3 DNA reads TGTGCCAGTAGTATTATCCCAACCGGACTAGCGGGCTCCTACAATGAGCAGTTCTTC. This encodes CASSIIPTGLAGSYNEQFF.

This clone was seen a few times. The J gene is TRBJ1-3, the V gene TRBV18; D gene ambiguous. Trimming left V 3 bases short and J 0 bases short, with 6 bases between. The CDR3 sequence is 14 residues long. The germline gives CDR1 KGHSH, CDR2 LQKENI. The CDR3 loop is CASSPADSGNTIYF. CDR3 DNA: TGTGCCAGCTCACCCGCAGACTCTGGAAACACCATATATTTT.

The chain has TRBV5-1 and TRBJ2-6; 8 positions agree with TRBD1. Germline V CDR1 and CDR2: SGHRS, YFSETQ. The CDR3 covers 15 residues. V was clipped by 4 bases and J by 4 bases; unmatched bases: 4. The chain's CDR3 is CASSPDRVGANVLTF. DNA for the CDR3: TGCGCCAGCAGCCCGGACAGGGTCGGGGCCAACGTCCTGACTTTC.

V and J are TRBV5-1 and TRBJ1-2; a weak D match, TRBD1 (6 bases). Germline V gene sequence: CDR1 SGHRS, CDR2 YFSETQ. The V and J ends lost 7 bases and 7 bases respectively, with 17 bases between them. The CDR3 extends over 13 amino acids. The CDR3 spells CASEPGRGTGYTF. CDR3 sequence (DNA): TGCGCCAGCGAACCCGGGAGGGGGACTGGCTACACCTTC.

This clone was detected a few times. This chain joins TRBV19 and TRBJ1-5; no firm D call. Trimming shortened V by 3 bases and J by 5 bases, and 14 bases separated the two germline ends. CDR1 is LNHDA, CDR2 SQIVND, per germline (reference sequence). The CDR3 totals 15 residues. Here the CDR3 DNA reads TGTGCCAGTAGTATGAGAGCCGGTGGAGATCAGCCCCAGCATTTT. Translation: CASSMRAGGDQPQHF.

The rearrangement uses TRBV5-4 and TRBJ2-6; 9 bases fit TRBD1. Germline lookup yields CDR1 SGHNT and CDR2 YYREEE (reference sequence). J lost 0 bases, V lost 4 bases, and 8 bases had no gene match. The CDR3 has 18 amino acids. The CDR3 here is CASSRQTGGTSGANVLTF. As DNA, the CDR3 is TGTGCCAGCAGCCGACAGACAGGGGGGACCTCTGGGGCCAACGTCCTGACTTTC.

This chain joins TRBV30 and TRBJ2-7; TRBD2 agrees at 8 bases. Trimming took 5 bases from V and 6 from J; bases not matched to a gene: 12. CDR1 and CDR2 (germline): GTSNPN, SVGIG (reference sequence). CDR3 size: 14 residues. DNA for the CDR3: TGTGCCTGGGAGTCCGGGACTAGAGGTCGCGAGCAGTACTTC. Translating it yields CAWESGTRGREQYF.

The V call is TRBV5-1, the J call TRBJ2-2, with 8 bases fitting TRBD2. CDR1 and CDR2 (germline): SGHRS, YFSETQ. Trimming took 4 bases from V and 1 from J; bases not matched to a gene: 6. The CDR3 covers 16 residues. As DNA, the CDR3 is TGCGCCAGCAGCCCGCTTCGGGGGGGGAACACCGGGGAGCTGTTTTTT. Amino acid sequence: CASSPLRGGNTGELFF.